The clone carrying this TCR beta chain was counted a few times. Antigen: not known. Expressed TCRB transcripts were sequenced because the entire RNA isolate underwent reverse transcription. Assay: immunoSEQ multiplex PCR; the TCRdb copy retains only in-frame clones and omits some. Among 680,000 or so clones listed, 10% to 15% were seen once. The data belong to a study of beta chain features in type 1 diabetes. With 7 bases removed from V and 1 base from J, the gap between germline ends came to 14 bases. The germline gives CDR1 SQVTM, CDR2 ANQGSEA. CDR3 length: 13 residues. Study findings and constraints: Within the patient group, naive, central memory and Treg TCRB repertoires appeared more similar to each other than within healthy donors. TCRB CDR3s from Type 1 diabetes patients were moderately but significantly shorter in all four CD4+ subsets.

Sequenced material: naive CD4+ T cells from blood. This rearrangement joins TRBV29-1 to TRBJ2-7; D is uncertain. This sequence was found in a man in his late teens or twenties with type 1 diabetes. The CDR3 region has the DNA TGCAGCGCCACATCCGGGTCGTCCTACGAGCAGTACTTC. Amino acids: CSATSGSSYEQYF.